This T cell receptor beta chain was recovered during a study of chemoradiotherapy in HPV16-positive cancers. Looking at the study overall: Candidate HPV-specific clones and shared TCR motifs came from a couple of HPV16-positive patients. Whole-study findings and limits: Candidate HPV-specific clones and E7-related TCR motifs grew in tumor during treatment.

TCRdb keeps only in-frame clones here, not all; method: immunoSEQ multiplex PCR. The table records around 30,000 clones, about 87% of them present only once. The CDR3 loop spans 13 amino acids. Trimming cost V 7 bases and J 3 bases, with 13 bases left between them. Per the germline V gene, CDR1 is LNHDA and CDR2 is SQIVND (reference sequence). Concerning this clone: Antigen specificity is unknown.

The clonotype originates from a human donor with HPV-associated anogenital cancer. The V and J genes are TRBV19 and TRBJ2-7; D is perhaps TRBD2 (6 bases). Sequencing used blood, obtained from a patient who underwent chemoradiotherapy. The CDR3 protein is CASNGGTSYEQYF. In nucleotides, the CDR3 is TGTGCCAGTAATGGCGGGACGAGCTACGAGCAGTACTTC.